What follows describes a single T cell receptor beta chain. This entry belongs to a study of technical replicates of blood from a few donors. CDR3 size: 14 residues. Germline values: CDR1 SGHTA, CDR2 FQGNSA. Deletions cut 5 bases from V and 5 bases from J, with 13 bases between. Assay: immunoSEQ multiplex PCR; the TCRdb copy retains only in-frame clones and omits some. The repertoire holds tens of thousands of clones, 90% to 95% seen once, with 4.2% in the top ten. V gene TRBV7-2 combines with J gene TRBJ2-1; D gene unclear. Sequenced input: PBMCs. The TCR originated in a human donor in good health. Some clones in this sample may be carry-over from other donors' samples. CDR3 sequence reads: CASSPPARHNEQFF. The CDR3 DNA reads as TGTGCCAGCAGCCCGCCCGCGCGGCACAATGAGCAGTTCTTC.